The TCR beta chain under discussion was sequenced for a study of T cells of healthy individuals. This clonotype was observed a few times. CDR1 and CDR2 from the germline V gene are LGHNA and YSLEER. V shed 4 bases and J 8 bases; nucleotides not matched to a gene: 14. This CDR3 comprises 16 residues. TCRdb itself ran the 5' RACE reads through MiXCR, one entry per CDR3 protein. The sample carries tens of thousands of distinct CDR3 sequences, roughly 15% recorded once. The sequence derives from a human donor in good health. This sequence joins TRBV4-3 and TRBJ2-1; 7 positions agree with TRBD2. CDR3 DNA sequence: TGCGCCAGCAGCCTAACCTGGGAGGGAGCAATGCATGAGCAGTTCTTC. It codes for CASSLTWEGAMHEQFF.